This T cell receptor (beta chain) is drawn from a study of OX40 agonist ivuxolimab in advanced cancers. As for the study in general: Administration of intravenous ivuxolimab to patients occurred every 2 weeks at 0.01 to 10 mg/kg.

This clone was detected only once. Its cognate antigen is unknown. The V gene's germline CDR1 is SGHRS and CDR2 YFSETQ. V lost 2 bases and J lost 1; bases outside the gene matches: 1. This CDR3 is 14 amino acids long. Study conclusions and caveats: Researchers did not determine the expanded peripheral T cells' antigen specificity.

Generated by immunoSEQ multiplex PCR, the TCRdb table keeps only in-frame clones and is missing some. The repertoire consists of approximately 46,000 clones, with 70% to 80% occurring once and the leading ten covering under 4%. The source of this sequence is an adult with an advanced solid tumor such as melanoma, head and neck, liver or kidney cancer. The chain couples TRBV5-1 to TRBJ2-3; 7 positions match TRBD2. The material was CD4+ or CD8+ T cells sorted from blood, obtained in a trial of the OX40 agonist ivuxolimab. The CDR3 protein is CASSLSGGTDTQYF. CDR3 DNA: TGCGCCAGCAGCTTAAGCGGGGGCACAGATACGCAGTATTTT. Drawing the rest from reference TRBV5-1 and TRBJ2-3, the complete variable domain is KAGVTQTPRYLIKTRGQQVTLSCSPISGHRSVSWYQQTPGQGLQFLFEYFSETQRNKGNFPGRFSGRQFSNSRSEMNVSTLELGDSALYLCASSLSGGTDTQYFGPGTRLTVL.